This paragraph covers one TCR beta chain sequence. No cognate antigen has been identified for it. Base qualities were left out, and no much larger clone turns up one base away. Peripheral blood and lesional scalp punch biopsies were obtained from patients with alopecia areata. PBMCs were separated by density centrifugation and stained for CD3, CD4 and CD8, after which CD4+ and CD8+ T cells were sorted on a FACSAria. The untreated alopecia areata patients were recruited through a multicenter biomarker study. For about 5 biomarker-study patients, blood CD8+ T cells were further sorted into NKG2D-low and NKG2D-high fractions. The sample originates from a study of CD8+ T cells in alopecia areata (dated by TCRdb to 2017 to 2018). A note on the overall study: The study used high-throughput TCRbeta sequencing to examine T cell clonal expansion in alopecia areata, in both the C3H/HeJ mouse model and human patients. TCRbeta CDR3 regions were amplified by immunoSEQ multiplex PCR with 35 Vbeta forward and 13 Jbeta reverse primers. Clonality in the scalp was compared among normal scalp (n=4), patchy alopecia areata scalp (n=8), and alopecia totalis/universalis scalp (n=8). On the human side, TCRbeta sequencing was run on scalp tissue and on sorted CD4+ and CD8+ peripheral blood T cells from healthy controls and from alopecia areata patients with either patchy or totalis/universalis disease. The RNA source kit depended on sample type: the PAXgene miRNA kit for fixed scalp, the miRNeasy kit for PBMCs, and the RNeasy kit for mouse skin. The full study reports these points: Scalp TCR repertoire analysis is complicated because resident alphabeta T cells in normal human skin are also sequenced, whereas mouse skin is dominated by gammadelta T cells. TCR sequences shared between patients were less clear than in mice, possibly partly because of HLA diversity in the patient population. Higher clonality and more expanded CD8+ clones were observed in lesional scalp than in normal scalp, particularly in alopecia totalis/universalis, a finding suggestive of antigenic drive.

V lost 6 bases and J lost 2 bases, and the count of bases not matched to a germline gene is 4. The CDR1 and CDR2 encoded by the germline V gene (reference sequence) are MNHEY and SMNVEV. The CDR3 holds 13 amino acids from the cysteine to the phenylalanine. Left in the record is the CDR3 DNA by itself, 39 bases read in frame from the first base. Preparation of the library involved the immunoSEQ multiplex PCR assay. To provide template for TCR sequencing, every sample had RNA extracted and reverse transcribed into cDNA. SuperScript III was used for first-strand cDNA synthesis, primed with a 2:1 mix of oligo-dT and random hexamers. A synthetic immune receptor repertoire was used to assess amplification bias, and residual bias was removed computationally. As for the original processing: Raw reads were preprocessed to remove errors, and CDR3 was defined according to IMGT conventions as the region from the conserved cysteine to phenylalanine. Clonality was computed by normalizing Shannon entropy by log2 of the number of productive unique TCRs and subtracting the result from 1. CD4 or CD8 identity of scalp clones was inferred by cross-referencing scalp TCRbeta sequences with sorted blood CD4 and CD8 repertoires. TCRdb obtained this table from immuneACCESS and retained in-frame rearrangements with V and J assigned. These tables miss some clones; where compared with another copy, unresolved V genes account for less than half of the shortfall, and the remainder is unexplained. V and J calls and clone size are as listed in that table; D and trimming were resolved from the DNA. The sample has approximately 31,000 clones on record, 60% to 85% of them singletons. Under 20% of the sample belongs to the ten largest clones.

The receptor chain draws on TRBV27 and TRBJ2-7, and TRBD1 matches 7 of the central bases. The sequenced sample consisted of NKG2D-low CD8+ T cells sorted from blood. The label giving this sample's cell subset or site can be read as: sorted CD8+ NKG2D-low blood T cells. The receptor comes from a human donor with alopecia areata. The nucleotides are TGTGCCAGCAGCCCGGGACAGACCTACGAGCAGTACTTC. This is translated as CASSPGQTYEQYF.